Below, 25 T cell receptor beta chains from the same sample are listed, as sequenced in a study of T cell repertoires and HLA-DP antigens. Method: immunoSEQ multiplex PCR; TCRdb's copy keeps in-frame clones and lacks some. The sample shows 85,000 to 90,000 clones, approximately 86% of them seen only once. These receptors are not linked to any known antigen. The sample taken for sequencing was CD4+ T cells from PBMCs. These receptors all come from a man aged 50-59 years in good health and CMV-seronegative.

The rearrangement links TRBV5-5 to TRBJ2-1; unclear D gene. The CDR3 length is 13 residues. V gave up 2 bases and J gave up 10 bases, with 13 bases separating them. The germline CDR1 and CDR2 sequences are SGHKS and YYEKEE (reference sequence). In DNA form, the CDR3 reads TGTGCCAGCAGCTTCCAAATATTAGGGGAGCAGTTCTTC. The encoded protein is CASSFQILGEQFF.

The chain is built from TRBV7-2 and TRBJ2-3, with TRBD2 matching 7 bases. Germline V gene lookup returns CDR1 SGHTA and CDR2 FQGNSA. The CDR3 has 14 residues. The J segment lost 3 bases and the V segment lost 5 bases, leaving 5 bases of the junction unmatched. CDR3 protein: CASSPSGVTDTQYF. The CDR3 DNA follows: TGTGCCAGCAGCCCCAGCGGGGTGACAGATACGCAGTATTTT.

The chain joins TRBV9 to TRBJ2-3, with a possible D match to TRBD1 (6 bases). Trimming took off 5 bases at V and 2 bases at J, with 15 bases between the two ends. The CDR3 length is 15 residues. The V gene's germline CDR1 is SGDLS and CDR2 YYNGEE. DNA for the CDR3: TGTGCCAGCAGTTTCCGGACAGCAATCACAGATACGCAGTATTTT. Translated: CASSFRTAITDTQYF.

The CDR3 DNA follows: TGTGCCAGCAGCTTAGGAGCGGTAGGGGGCACAGATACGCAGTATTTT. Residues: CASSLGAVGGTDTQYF. V is TRBV7-6 and J is TRBJ2-3; D possibly uses TRBD1 or TRBD2 (5 bases each). Germline values: CDR1 SGHVS, CDR2 FNYEAQ. The germline V and J ends were trimmed by 1 base and 1 base, with 12 bases remaining between them. This CDR3 comprises 16 residues.

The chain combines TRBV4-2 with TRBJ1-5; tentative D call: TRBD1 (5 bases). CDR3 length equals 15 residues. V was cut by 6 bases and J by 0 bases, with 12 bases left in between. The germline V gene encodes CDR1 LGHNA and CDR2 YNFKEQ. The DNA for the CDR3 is TGTGCCAGCAGTCCGACAGAAATTAGCAATCAGCCCCAGCATTTT. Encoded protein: CASSPTEISNQPQHF.

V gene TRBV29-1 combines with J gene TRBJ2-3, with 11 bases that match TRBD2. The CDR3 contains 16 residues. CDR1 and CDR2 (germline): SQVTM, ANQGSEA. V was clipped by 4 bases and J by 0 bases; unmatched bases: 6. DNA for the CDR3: TGCAGCGTTGCGGCTAGCGGGAGGACTAGCACAGATACGCAGTATTTT. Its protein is CSVAASGRTSTDTQYF.

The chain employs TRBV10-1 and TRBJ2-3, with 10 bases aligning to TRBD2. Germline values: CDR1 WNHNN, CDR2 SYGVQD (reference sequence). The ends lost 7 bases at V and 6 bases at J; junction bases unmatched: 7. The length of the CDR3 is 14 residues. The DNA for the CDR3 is TGCGCCAGCAAGGCTAGCGGGAGTGGTGATACGCAGTATTTT. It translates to CASKASGSGDTQYF.

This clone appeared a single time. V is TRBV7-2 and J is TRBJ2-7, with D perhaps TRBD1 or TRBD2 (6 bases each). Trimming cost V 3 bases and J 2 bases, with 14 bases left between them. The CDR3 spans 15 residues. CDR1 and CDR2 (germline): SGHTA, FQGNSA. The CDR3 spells CASSLGGGQAYEQYF. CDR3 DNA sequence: TGTGCCAGCAGCTTGGGGGGCGGGCAGGCCTACGAGCAGTACTTC. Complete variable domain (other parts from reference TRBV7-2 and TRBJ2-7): GAGVSQSPSNKVTEKGKDVELRCDPISGHTALYWYRQSLGQGLEFLIYFQGNSAPDKSGLPSDRFSAERTGGSVSTLTIQRTQQEDSAVYLCASSLGGGQAYEQYFGPGTRLTVT.

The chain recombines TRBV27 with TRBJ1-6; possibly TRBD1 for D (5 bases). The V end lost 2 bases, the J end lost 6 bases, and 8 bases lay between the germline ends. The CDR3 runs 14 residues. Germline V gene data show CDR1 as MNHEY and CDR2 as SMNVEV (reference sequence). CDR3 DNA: TGTGCCAGCAGTTTAGTGGGACTTAATTCACCCCTCCACTTT. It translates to CASSLVGLNSPLHF.

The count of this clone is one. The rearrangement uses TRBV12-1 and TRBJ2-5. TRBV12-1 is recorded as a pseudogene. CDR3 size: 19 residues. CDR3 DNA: TGTGCCAGCAGCCCGGGTGCTCCCCGGAGGTGGGGGGCTGTGGAGACCCAGTACTTC. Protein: CASSPGAPRRWGAVETQYF.

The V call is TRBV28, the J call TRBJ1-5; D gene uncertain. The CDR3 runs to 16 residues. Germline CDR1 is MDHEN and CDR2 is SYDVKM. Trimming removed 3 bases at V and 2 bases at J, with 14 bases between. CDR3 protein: CASSLGGGKGNQPQHF. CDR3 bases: TGTGCCAGCAGTTTGGGAGGAGGGAAAGGCAATCAGCCCCAGCATTTT.

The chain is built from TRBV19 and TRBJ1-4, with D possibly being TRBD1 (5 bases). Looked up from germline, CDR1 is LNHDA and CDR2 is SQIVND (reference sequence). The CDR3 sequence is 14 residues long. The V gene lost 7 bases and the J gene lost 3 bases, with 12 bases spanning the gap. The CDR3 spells CASTNRGANEKLFF. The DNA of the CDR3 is TGTGCCAGTACCAATCGGGGGGCTAATGAAAAACTGTTTTTT. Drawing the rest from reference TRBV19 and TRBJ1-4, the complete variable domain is DGGITQSPKYLFRKEGQNVTLSCEQNLNHDAMYWYRQDPGQGLRLIYYSQIVNDFQKGDIAEGYSVSREKKESFPLTVTSAQKNPTAFYLCASTNRGANEKLFFGSGTQLSVL.

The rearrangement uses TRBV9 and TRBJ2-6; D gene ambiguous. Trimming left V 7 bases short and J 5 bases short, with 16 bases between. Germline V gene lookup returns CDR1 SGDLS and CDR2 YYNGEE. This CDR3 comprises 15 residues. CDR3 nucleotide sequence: TGTGCCAGCGAGGCGAAACAAAGTCGGGCCAACGTCCTGACTTTC. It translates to CASEAKQSRANVLTF.

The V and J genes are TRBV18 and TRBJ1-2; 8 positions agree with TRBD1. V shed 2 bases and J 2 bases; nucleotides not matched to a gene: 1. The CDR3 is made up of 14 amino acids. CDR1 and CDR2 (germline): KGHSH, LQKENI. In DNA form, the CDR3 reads TGTGCCAGCTCACCAAACAGGGGGAACTATGGCTACACCTTC. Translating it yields CASSPNRGNYGYTF.

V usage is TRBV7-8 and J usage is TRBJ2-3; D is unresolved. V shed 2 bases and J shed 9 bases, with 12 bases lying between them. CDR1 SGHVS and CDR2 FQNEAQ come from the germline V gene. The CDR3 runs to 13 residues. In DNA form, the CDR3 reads TGTGCCAGCAGCTTAATGAGCGAGTCCACGCAGTATTTT. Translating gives CASSLMSESTQYF.

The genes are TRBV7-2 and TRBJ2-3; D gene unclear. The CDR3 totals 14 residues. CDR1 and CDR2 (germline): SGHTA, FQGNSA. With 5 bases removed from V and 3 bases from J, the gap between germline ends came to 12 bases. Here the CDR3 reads CASSLRPATDTQYF. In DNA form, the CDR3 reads TGTGCCAGCAGCCTCCGACCGGCGACAGATACGCAGTATTTT.

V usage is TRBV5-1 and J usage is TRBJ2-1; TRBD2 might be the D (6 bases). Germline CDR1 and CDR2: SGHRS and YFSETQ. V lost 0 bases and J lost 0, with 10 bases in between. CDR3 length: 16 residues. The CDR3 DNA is TGCGCCAGCAGCTTGGATGGGGGGAGCTCCTACAATGAGCAGTTCTTC. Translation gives CASSLDGGSSYNEQFF.

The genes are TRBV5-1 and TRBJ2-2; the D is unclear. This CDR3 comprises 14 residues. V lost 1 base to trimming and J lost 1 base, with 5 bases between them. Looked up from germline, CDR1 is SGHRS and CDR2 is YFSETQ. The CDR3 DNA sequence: TGCGCCAGCAGCTTGCCAGGGAACACCGGGGAGCTGTTTTTT. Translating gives CASSLPGNTGELFF.

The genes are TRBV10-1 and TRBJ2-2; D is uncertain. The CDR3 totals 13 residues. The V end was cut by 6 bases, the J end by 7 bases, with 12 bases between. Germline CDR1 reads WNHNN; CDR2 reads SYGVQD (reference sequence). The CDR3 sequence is CASSSYVGGELFF. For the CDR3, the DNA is TGCGCCAGCAGCTCGTACGTGGGCGGGGAGCTGTTTTTT.

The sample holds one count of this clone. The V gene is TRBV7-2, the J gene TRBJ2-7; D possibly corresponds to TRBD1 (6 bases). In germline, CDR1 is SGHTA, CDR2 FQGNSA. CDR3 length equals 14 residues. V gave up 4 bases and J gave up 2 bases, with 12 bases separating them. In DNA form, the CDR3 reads TGTGCCAGCAGCTCTGGGACACCACCCTACGAGCAGTACTTC. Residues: CASSSGTPPYEQYF.

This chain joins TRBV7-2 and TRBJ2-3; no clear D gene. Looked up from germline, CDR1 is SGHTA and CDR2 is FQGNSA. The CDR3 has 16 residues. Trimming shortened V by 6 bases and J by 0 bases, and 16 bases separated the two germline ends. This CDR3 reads CASRPSGSTSTDTQYF. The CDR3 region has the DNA TGTGCCAGCAGACCATCCGGATCGACTAGCACAGATACGCAGTATTTT.

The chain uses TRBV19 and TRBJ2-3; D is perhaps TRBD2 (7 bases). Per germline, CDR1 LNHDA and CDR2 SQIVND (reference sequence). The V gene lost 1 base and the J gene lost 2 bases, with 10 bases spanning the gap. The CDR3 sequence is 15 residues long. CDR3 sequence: CASSIGGGLTDTQYF. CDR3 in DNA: TGTGCCAGTAGTATAGGCGGGGGCCTCACAGATACGCAGTATTTT. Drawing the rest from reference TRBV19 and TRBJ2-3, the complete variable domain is DGGITQSPKYLFRKEGQNVTLSCEQNLNHDAMYWYRQDPGQGLRLIYYSQIVNDFQKGDIAEGYSVSREKKESFPLTVTSAQKNPTAFYLCASSIGGGLTDTQYFGPGTRLTVL.

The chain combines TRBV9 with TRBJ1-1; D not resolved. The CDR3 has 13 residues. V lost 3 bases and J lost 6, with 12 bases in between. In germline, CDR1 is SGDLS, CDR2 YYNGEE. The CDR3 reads CASSERDTSEAFF. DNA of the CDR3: TGTGCCAGCAGCGAAAGAGACACATCTGAAGCTTTCTTT.

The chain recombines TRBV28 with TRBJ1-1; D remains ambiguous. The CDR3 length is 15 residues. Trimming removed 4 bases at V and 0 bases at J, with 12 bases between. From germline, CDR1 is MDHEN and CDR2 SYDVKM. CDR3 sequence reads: CASSSPEGMNTEAFF. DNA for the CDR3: TGTGCCAGCAGTTCCCCGGAAGGAATGAACACTGAAGCTTTCTTT.

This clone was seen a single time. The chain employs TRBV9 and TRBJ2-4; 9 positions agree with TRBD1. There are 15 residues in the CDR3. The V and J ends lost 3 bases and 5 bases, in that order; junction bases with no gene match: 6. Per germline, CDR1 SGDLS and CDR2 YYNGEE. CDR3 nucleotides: TGTGCCAGCAGCGCTGGGGGACAGGGCGAAAACATTCAGTACTTC. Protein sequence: CASSAGGQGENIQYF.